These 4 T cell receptor beta chains came from one sample sequenced in a study of shared clonotypes between healthy human individuals. This table comes from immunoSEQ multiplex PCR, and its TCRdb copy is limited to in-frame clones, with some not included. This table has under 1,900,000 clones, about 98.5% appearing once. The material sequenced was naive CD4+ T cells sorted from blood. Described subset: CD45RA+ positively selected. The receptors come from a man aged 25-45 years in good health.

This chain joins TRBV30 and TRBJ1-5; TRBD1 is a possible D gene (6 bases). In germline, CDR1 is GTSNPN, CDR2 SVGIG (reference sequence). There are 15 residues in the CDR3. V was cut by 2 bases and J by 4 bases, with 15 bases left in between. The CDR3 DNA sequence: TGTGCCTGGAGTTTCCCCGGACAGTATAATCAGCCCCAGCATTTT. Protein: CAWSFPGQYNQPQHF.

This clone was seen more than once but under ten times. The chain is built from TRBV10-1 and TRBJ2-5, with D hard to call. V gave up 6 bases and J gave up 5 bases, with 16 bases separating them. The CDR3 spans 14 residues. Germline values: CDR1 WNHNN, CDR2 SYGVQD (reference sequence). The CDR3 DNA sequence: TGCGCCAGCAGCGTGGATCCTTCTGGGGAGACCCAGTACTTC. It specifies CASSVDPSGETQYF.

V and J are TRBV28 and TRBJ2-1, with 7 bases fitting TRBD2. In germline, CDR1 is MDHEN, CDR2 SYDVKM. The CDR3 runs 16 residues. Trimming cost V 4 bases and J 0 bases; bases outside gene matches: 6. The CDR3 region is CASSSPSGNSYNEQFF. The CDR3 nucleotides read TGTGCCAGCAGTTCTCCTAGCGGAAACTCCTACAATGAGCAGTTCTTC.

CDR3 amino acids: CSSKTRTGVTDTQYF. As DNA, the CDR3 is TGCAGCTCAAAGACCCGGACAGGGGTCACAGATACGCAGTATTTT. V is TRBV29-1 and J is TRBJ2-3; 9 positions agree with TRBD1. The CDR3 loop spans 15 amino acids. CDR1 is SQVTM, CDR2 ANQGSEA, per germline. J was trimmed by 2 bases and V by 8 bases; bases with no gene match: 11.